The rows below give T cell receptor beta chains drawn from one sample of a study of blood T cell repertoires in COVID-19. Clones were read by immunoSEQ multiplex PCR, and TCRdb kept only the in-frame ones, dropping some. The sample contains about 500,000 clones, 89% of which appear only once. Input material: peripheral blood. The source is a young man with COVID-19, enrolled during active disease. Each CDR3 is given with its conserved first and last residue. Fields, in order: V gene, CDR3 protein.

v_call: TRBV6-5
cdr3_aa: CASSRTGDYGYTF

v_call: TRBV11-3
cdr3_aa: CASSLVPPPGEQFF

v_call: TRBV2
cdr3_aa: CASSEGSSGQPQHF

v_call: TRBV7-9
cdr3_aa: CATEQGPWGTEAFF

v_call: TRBV13
cdr3_aa: CASSSEDRGNTEAFF

v_call: TRBV5-4
cdr3_aa: CASSSGPVGAGELFF

v_call: TRBV7-9
cdr3_aa: CASSSFPPINKGTEAFF

v_call: TRBV24-1
cdr3_aa: CATSDFSAGGPGETQYF

v_call: TRBV4-1
cdr3_aa: CASSQGDRGERGYTF

v_call: TRBV10-1
cdr3_aa: CASRGTGSNTGELFF

v_call: TRBV7-8
cdr3_aa: CASSWTDNGQPQHF

v_call: TRBV7-3
cdr3_aa: CASSFGREGEQFF

v_call: TRBV7-2
cdr3_aa: CASSLVGSSYNEQFF

v_call: TRBV4-1
cdr3_aa: CASSPSERERVHTQYF

v_call: TRBV19
cdr3_aa: CASSIDLRGEQYF

v_call: TRBV27
cdr3_aa: CASSRPGQQETQYF

v_call: TRBV2
cdr3_aa: CASGDSYEQYF

v_call: TRBV9
cdr3_aa: CASSATGRGNTIYF

v_call: TRBV6-5
cdr3_aa: CASQTDRWSEAFF

v_call: TRBV9
cdr3_aa: CASSVRGRANEQFF

v_call: TRBV9
cdr3_aa: CASTRSGDTQYF

v_call: TRBV7-9
cdr3_aa: CASGGSGTPGRELFF

v_call: TRBV5-1
cdr3_aa: CASSERQGSSPLHF

v_call: TRBV10-1
cdr3_aa: CASSEAGIGAGELFF

v_call: TRBV25-1
cdr3_aa: CASSVTGGYNEQFF

v_call: TRBV27
cdr3_aa: CASSSQGLGYEQYF

v_call: TRBV11-1
cdr3_aa: CASSLEPINTGELFF

v_call: TRBV15
cdr3_aa: CATSKAGLRPRLTTNEKLFF

v_call: TRBV2
cdr3_aa: CASSVGRGTGNTIYF

v_call: TRBV18
cdr3_aa: CASSPSGSANTGELFF

v_call: TRBV7-9
cdr3_aa: CASSLRKGTGTDTQYF

v_call: TRBV19
cdr3_aa: CASSIRGNSPLHF

v_call: TRBV7-9
cdr3_aa: CASSLFTPGIQYF

v_call: TRBV12-2
cdr3_aa: CASRLNRPQETQYF

v_call: TRBV4-1
cdr3_aa: CASSQGGTFNQNTGELFF

v_call: TRBV7-9
cdr3_aa: CASTPGQVYEQYF

v_call: TRBV2
cdr3_aa: CASMRPGGSYEQYF

v_call: TRBV21-1
cdr3_aa: CASSKEGLAEETQYF

v_call: TRBV10-1
cdr3_aa: CASSEGSEGFPTEAFF

v_call: TRBV6-4
cdr3_aa: CASSDSRGETQYF

v_call: TRBV10-2
cdr3_aa: CASKWGQGTDTQYF